These 20 T cell receptor beta chains originate from one sample sequenced in a study of cytomegalovirus exposure and HLA in healthy donors. Some clones are missing from TCRdb's copy, which holds only in-frame ones; the method was immunoSEQ multiplex PCR. The table records approximately 210,000 clones, around 88% of them present only once. Material: PBMCs. The receptors come from a woman aged 18-29 years in good health and CMV-seronegative.

V and J are TRBV19 and TRBJ2-7; 8 bases line up with TRBD1. With 5 bases clipped from V and 5 bases from J, the junction kept 14 bases outside the gene matches. The CDR3 totals 16 residues. CDR1 and CDR2 from the germline V gene are LNHDA and SQIVND (reference sequence). The chain's CDR3 is CASSPQDRVIGDEQYF. The CDR3 nucleotides are TGTGCCAGTAGTCCTCAGGACAGGGTAATCGGGGACGAGCAGTACTTC.

This chain links TRBV28 with TRBJ2-7, with TRBD1 matching 8 bases. Germline V gives CDR1 MDHEN, CDR2 SYDVKM. The CDR3 length is 14 residues. V trimming: 10 bases; J trimming: 0 bases; junction bases outside the gene matches: 8. Here the CDR3 DNA reads TGTGCCACCCGACAGGGGCTGAGCTCCTACGAGCAGTACTTC. Amino acids: CATRQGLSSYEQYF.

The V call is TRBV18, the J call TRBJ1-1; D ambiguous. CDR3 length equals 14 residues. Trimming took off 0 bases at V and 5 bases at J, with 10 bases between the two ends. The germline CDR1 and CDR2 sequences are KGHSH and LQKENI. The CDR3 nucleotides are TGTGCCAGCTCACCACCAGGGAGGTTGACTGAAGCTTTCTTT. It translates to CASSPPGRLTEAFF.

V is TRBV5-1 and J is TRBJ2-1, with 10 bases lining up with TRBD2. Germline V CDR1 and CDR2: SGHRS, YFSETQ. CDR3 length: 16 residues. V was clipped by 4 bases and J by 4 bases; unmatched bases: 8. The CDR3 coding sequence is TGCGCCAGCAGCCAACGTGGGACTAGCGTTTACAATGAGCAGTTCTTC. Translating it yields CASSQRGTSVYNEQFF.

This chain uses TRBV7-8 with TRBJ1-1; 8 bases are a match to TRBD1. Germline lookup yields CDR1 SGHVS and CDR2 FQNEAQ. The CDR3 loop spans 13 amino acids. J was trimmed by 3 bases and V by 5 bases; bases with no gene match: 2. The CDR3 reads CASSGTGDTEAFF. In DNA form, the CDR3 reads TGTGCCAGCAGCGGGACAGGCGACACTGAAGCTTTCTTT.

The gene calls are TRBV28 and TRBJ2-1; tentatively, D is TRBD2 (5 bases). The CDR3 has 14 residues. Germline lookup yields CDR1 MDHEN and CDR2 SYDVKM. The ends were cut back, 4 bases at V and 12 bases at J, with 19 bases in the middle. This chain's CDR3 is CASSSLQRVRGQFF. CDR3 nucleotides: TGTGCCAGCAGTTCCCTCCAACGGGTACGGGGGCAGTTCTTC.

This clone has a handful of counts. The CDR3 DNA sequence: TGTGCCAGCAGTTTGCGGGTTGGAAAGCAGTACTTC. This encodes CASSLRVGKQYF. The J gene is TRBJ2-7, the V gene TRBV28; tentative D call: TRBD2 (5 bases). In germline, CDR1 is MDHEN, CDR2 SYDVKM. CDR3 length: 12 amino acids. V was cut by 3 bases and J by 8 bases, with 11 bases left in between.

This chain links TRBV28 with TRBJ1-4; TRBD1 matches at 8 bases. The junction had 8 bases not matched to a gene; V was cut back by 2 bases and J by 0 bases. Germline CDR1 and CDR2: MDHEN and SYDVKM. The CDR3 loop spans 18 amino acids. CDR3 in DNA: TGTGCCAGCAGTTTAATAGGACAGGGCCTTGCAACTAATGAAAAACTGTTTTTT. Translating gives CASSLIGQGLATNEKLFF.

The J gene is TRBJ2-5, the V gene TRBV5-1; 7 nucleotides align to TRBD1. The ends lost 0 bases at V and 2 bases at J; junction bases unmatched: 10. Germline V gives CDR1 SGHRS, CDR2 YFSETQ. This CDR3 has 17 residues. CDR3 sequence (DNA): TGCGCCAGCAGCTTGGGACCGGGACAGATTACTCAAGAGACCCAGTACTTC. It translates to CASSLGPGQITQETQYF.

V is TRBV2 and J is TRBJ2-1; 11 nucleotides match TRBD2. After removal of 2 bases from V and 5 bases from J, the junction contained 5 bases not matched to a gene. The CDR3 has 16 residues. Germline CDR1 is SNHLY and CDR2 is FYNNEI. CDR3 amino acids: CASSENWGLADNEQFF. The CDR3 DNA reads as TGTGCCAGCAGTGAAAATTGGGGACTAGCGGACAATGAGCAGTTCTTC.

This chain joins TRBV9 and TRBJ2-5; D is uncertain. CDR3 length: 14 amino acids. CDR1 and CDR2 from the germline V gene are SGDLS and YYNGEE. V gave up 0 bases and J gave up 1 base, with 7 bases separating them. Here the CDR3 DNA reads TGTGCCAGCAGCGTAGATCTAGTCCAAGAGACCCAGTACTTC. Its translation: CASSVDLVQETQYF.

V is TRBV11-2 and J is TRBJ1-2; tentative D call: TRBD1 (6 bases). Trimming removed 0 bases at V and 8 bases at J, with 22 bases between. From germline, CDR1 is SGHAT and CDR2 FQNNGV. The CDR3 sequence is 17 residues long. The CDR3 bases are TGTGCCAGCAGCTTAGATCTTTTGGGGGGGGCACTAAAGGGCTACACCTTC. Protein product: CASSLDLLGGALKGYTF.

This chain uses TRBV5-1 with TRBJ2-5, with D tentatively TRBD1 (5 bases). CDR1 is SGHRS, CDR2 YFSETQ, per germline. The CDR3 length is 13 residues. V was pared by 4 bases and J by 1 base, with 8 bases between. Here the CDR3 DNA reads TGCGCCAGCAGCCAGGGAATCCAAGAGACCCAGTACTTC. Residues: CASSQGIQETQYF. The variable domain in full, completed from reference TRBV5-1 and TRBJ2-5, reads KAGVTQTPRYLIKTRGQQVTLSCSPISGHRSVSWYQQTPGQGLQFLFEYFSETQRNKGNFPGRFSGRQFSNSRSEMNVSTLELGDSALYLCASSQGIQETQYFGPGTRLLVL.

This chain links TRBV27 with TRBJ2-1; D possibly corresponds to TRBD2 (6 bases). Germline-derived CDR1 and CDR2 are MNHEY and SMNVEV (reference sequence). V was pared by 2 bases and J by 2 bases, with 16 bases between. The CDR3 loop spans 17 amino acids. This chain's CDR3 is CASSLIPNSGPYNEQFF. The CDR3 nucleotides are TGTGCCAGCAGTTTAATACCTAATAGCGGCCCCTACAATGAGCAGTTCTTC.

This rearrangement joins TRBV27 to TRBJ1-1; no clear D gene. Between the trimmed V and J ends, which lost 3 bases and 4 bases, there was a span of 6 bases. This CDR3 contains 12 residues. Germline CDR1 MNHEY, CDR2 SMNVEV (reference sequence). For the CDR3, the DNA is TGTGCCAGCAGTTTTATCGGCACTGAAGCTTTCTTT. Its protein product is CASSFIGTEAFF.

This clone was observed once. CDR3 residues: CASSYAVGFVYEQYF. CDR3 DNA sequence: TGTGCCAGCAGTTACGCGGTAGGTTTCGTGTACGAGCAGTACTTC. This sequence joins TRBV14 and TRBJ2-7; D not certain. Per the germline V gene, CDR1 is SGHDN and CDR2 is FVKESK. Trimming took 6 bases from V and 4 from J, leaving 19 bases between them. The CDR3 loop spans 15 amino acids.

The CDR3 sequence is CASSEIRTSGRGDTQYF. DNA of the CDR3: TGTGCCAGCAGTGAAATCCGGACTAGCGGGAGAGGGGATACGCAGTATTTT. This chain connects TRBV6-1 to TRBJ2-3; the match to TRBD2 covers 13 bases. The trim removed 2 bases at V and 6 bases at J, leaving 8 bases unmatched. The CDR3 totals 17 residues. Germline CDR1 reads MNHNS; CDR2 reads SASEGT.

CDR3 region: CASSLGLTMAGTQYF. CDR3 coding DNA: TGTGCCAGCAGCTTAGGCCTTACGATGGCAGGTACGCAGTATTTT. The chain couples TRBV7-2 to TRBJ2-3; D ambiguous. The germline V and J ends were trimmed by 1 base and 8 bases, with 16 bases remaining between them. The CDR3 has 15 residues. Germline-derived CDR1 and CDR2 are SGHTA and FQGNSA.

The chain has TRBV18 and TRBJ1-1, with D unresolved. This CDR3 is built from 13 residues. V was cut by 5 bases and J by 0 bases, with 7 bases left in between. Germline CDR1 is KGHSH and CDR2 is LQKENI. The CDR3 protein is CASSTDMNTEAFF. DNA of the CDR3: TGTGCCAGCTCAACAGACATGAACACTGAAGCTTTCTTT.

This chain connects TRBV4-1 to TRBJ2-1, with D tentatively TRBD1 (6 bases). Germline assignment: CDR1 MGHRA and CDR2 YSYEKL. The CDR3 runs 16 residues. Trimming shortened V by 4 bases and J by 8 bases, and 21 bases separated the two germline ends. This chain's CDR3 is CASSPWVQTGRHEQFF. As DNA, the CDR3 is TGCGCCAGCAGCCCTTGGGTTCAGACAGGCAGGCATGAGCAGTTCTTC.